This TCR beta chain was identified in a study of radiation and T cells in renal cell carcinoma (dated by TCRdb to the early 2020s). With regard to the full study: Samples were obtained from a clinical trial, in which 15 Gy stereotactic body radiation therapy was delivered to primary renal cell carcinomas and nephrectomy was performed 4 weeks later. A total of fewer than 55 samples underwent TCR beta sequencing, made up of some 26 tumors and about 27 peripheral blood samples. A total of 4 million to 5 million unique CDR3 nucleotide sequences, encoding some 2,700,000 unique CDR3 amino acid sequences, were found across all 50 or so samples. Results the study describes overall, beyond this receptor: An increase in top tumor clonotypes in blood was observed from baseline to 2 weeks post-radiation, followed by contraction by 4 weeks, which was taken to suggest transient expansion of tumor-resident clones. Tracking of blood repertoire dynamics stopped at roughly 4 weeks after treatment, with no follow-up past that point. With a single-armed trial design, the study had no way to address how radiation dose or scheduling affects the TCR repertoire. Because pretreatment tumor biopsies were not available, the study could not determine whether clonotypes were already present within the tumor at baseline.

CDR1 SGHTA and CDR2 FQGNSA are derived from the germline V gene. The CDR3 spans 14 residues, from the cysteine through the phenylalanine. Solely the CDR3 DNA is kept, with 42 bases framed from the first base. Here V drops 6 bases and J drops 5 bases, and the junction holds 9 bases not matched to any gene. This clone is a singleton in its sample. Its antigen is unknown. Base-call qualities are not available, and no considerably larger clone is one nucleotide away. In the paper's terms, the time point label means: baseline pretreatment blood. The meaning of the sample's treatment or condition label: 15 Gy SBRT to primary tumor, nephrectomy 4 weeks later. To follow tumor-enriched clonotypes, peripheral blood was collected serially from radiation-treated patients at baseline and again at 2 weeks and 4 weeks after SBRT. All patients had renal cell carcinoma with clear cell pathology. Genomic DNA for TCR sequencing was prepared using the QIAamp DNA Blood Mini Kit (Qiagen). Only samples passing all quality control checks were included in the analyses.

TCR beta libraries were generated from genomic DNA with the immunoSEQ kit, following the manufacturer's recommendations. For library preparation, a first multiplex PCR was performed with proprietary primers, followed by a second PCR in which unique barcodes were added, and bead cleanups were performed after each round. A positive control reaction and a negative control reaction, both provided in the kit, were run with every batch of samples. The final libraries underwent checking on an Agilent 4200 TapeStation D1000 ScreenTape, volumetric pooling, and quantification by qPCR. An Illumina NextSeq500 fitted with a MidOutput 150-cycle cartridge performed the sequencing, running 156 Read1 cycles and 15 Index1 cycles with the kit's custom primers. The pooled library was loaded at approximately 0.95 pM with around 20% PhiX control spiked in. The paper's processing steps were these. Vendor-processed data were analyzed in R, and a clonotype was defined as all T cells sharing the same CDR3 nucleotide sequence. For clone abundance analyses, frequencies were normalized to the 10,000 most abundant clones per sample. Public T cell clones, which averaged fewer than five per sample, were removed prior to analysis. A difference in abundance of at least 32-fold between compartments was used to define tumor-enriched and baseline blood-enriched clonotypes. Clonotypes expanded or contracted between blood time points were identified with a beta-binomial differential abundance model. Tumor-blood repertoire similarity was measured with the Baroni-Urbani and Buser coefficient, and group comparisons used two-tailed Wilcoxon tests in R. What TCRdb holds here is the immuneACCESS table cut down to in-frame rearrangements. Part of the clones is not present; checked against another copy, under half of the missing clones reflect an unresolved V gene, and the others are unexplained. V and J calls and clone size follow that table, whereas D and trimming were derived from the DNA. Here the sample has some 150,000 clones; roughly 83% occur a single time. The ten biggest clones cover approximately 22% of the sample.

This receptor was identified in a woman in her 50s with renal cell carcinoma. The rearrangement combines TRBV7-2 with TRBJ1-2; the central 7 bases match TRBD1. Sequences were derived from blood, sampled from a patient whose treatment included radiotherapy and nephrectomy. The nucleotides are TGTGCCAGCAGAGACACAGGGGTCTCTTATGGCTACACCTTC. This sequence encodes CASRDTGVSYGYTF.